Listed here are 10 T cell receptor beta chains from one sample, sequenced in a study of CD8+ T cells in alopecia areata. Isolated RNA was reverse transcribed into cDNA used as the sequencing template. Data came from immunoSEQ multiplex PCR; TCRdb stores just in-frame clones and leaves some out. The sample lists 85,000 to 110,000 clones; roughly 53% were seen once. The sequenced sample consisted of CD4+ T cells sorted from blood. All receptors come from a human donor in good health.

The chain has TRBV6-1 and TRBJ1-6; 8 nucleotides match TRBD1. V was clipped by 5 bases and J by 9 bases; unmatched bases: 6. The CDR3 covers 14 residues. Germline lookup yields CDR1 MNHNS and CDR2 SASEGT. In DNA form, the CDR3 reads TGTGCCAGCAGTAGGACAGGGTACGGTTCACCCCTCCACTTT. Amino acids: CASSRTGYGSPLHF.

V and J are TRBV5-1 and TRBJ1-1, with D unclear. Germline-derived CDR1 and CDR2 are SGHRS and YFSETQ. V shed 5 bases and J shed 1 base, with 9 bases lying between them. The CDR3 is 13 amino acids. Written as DNA, the CDR3 is TGCGCCAGCAGTCCGGGGTCGAACACTGAAGCTTTCTTT. Translation gives CASSPGSNTEAFF.

The chain is built from TRBV9 and TRBJ1-2; no firm D call. The CDR3 runs 13 residues. Germline values: CDR1 SGDLS, CDR2 YYNGEE. Trimming took off 1 base at V and 8 bases at J, with 12 bases between the two ends. CDR3 sequence (DNA): TGTGCCAGCAGCGTATCCCCCCTACGGGGCTACACCTTC. It specifies CASSVSPLRGYTF.

The chain is built from TRBV29-1 and TRBJ1-1, with a weak D call TRBD1 (5 bases). V was trimmed by 4 bases and J by 0 bases, leaving 9 bases between them. The CDR3 runs 13 residues. Germline CDR1 reads SQVTM; CDR2 reads ANQGSEA. CDR3 residues: CSVVRQMNTEAFF. In DNA form, the CDR3 reads TGCAGCGTTGTCCGACAGATGAACACTGAAGCTTTCTTT.

The chain links TRBV30 to TRBJ2-2; D gene unclear. The germline V gene encodes CDR1 GTSNPN and CDR2 SVGIG (reference sequence). The CDR3 is made up of 13 amino acids. Trimming removed 4 bases from V and 6 bases from J, with 12 bases in between. CDR3 residues: CAWNSGFSGELFF. The CDR3 coding sequence is TGTGCCTGGAATAGTGGGTTTTCCGGGGAGCTGTTTTTT.

The rearrangement joins TRBV7-9 to TRBJ1-5; D uncertain. The CDR3 totals 12 residues. V was clipped by 2 bases and J by 7 bases, with 6 bases between them. Germline V gene lookup returns CDR1 SEHNR and CDR2 FQNEAQ (reference sequence). CDR3: CASSLSQQPQHF. CDR3 sequence (DNA): TGTGCCAGCAGCTTATCTCAACAGCCCCAGCATTTT.

This chain connects TRBV30 to TRBJ1-4; D is unclear. Trimming took 2 bases from V and 6 from J, leaving 10 bases between them. CDR1 and CDR2 (germline): GTSNPN, SVGIG (reference sequence). This CDR3 region has 13 residues. CDR3 sequence (DNA): TGTGCCTGGAGTTGGTCCTGGGATGAAAAACTGTTTTTT. It is translated as CAWSWSWDEKLFF.

The gene calls are TRBV14 and TRBJ2-5; D call uncertain. Trimming took 3 bases from V and 1 from J, leaving 6 bases between them. CDR3 size: 13 residues. Germline loops: CDR1 SGHDN, CDR2 FVKESK. CDR3 sequence (DNA): TGTGCCAGCAGCCATTTCCGCCAAGAGACCCAGTACTTC. Translated: CASSHFRQETQYF.

The rearrangement links TRBV27 to TRBJ2-7; D is perhaps TRBD2 (6 bases). The CDR3 loop spans 13 amino acids. Trimming removed 3 bases from V and 1 base from J, with 7 bases in between. Germline V gene lookup returns CDR1 MNHEY and CDR2 SMNVEV (reference sequence). The CDR3 loop reads CASSFGGSYEQYF. The CDR3, as DNA: TGTGCCAGCAGTTTTGGGGGGTCCTACGAGCAGTACTTC.

DNA of the CDR3: TGTGCCTGGAGTTTGGAGGGAATTGAAGCTTTCTTT. Amino acid sequence: CAWSLEGIEAFF. V and J are TRBV30 and TRBJ1-1; no clear D gene. The germline gives CDR1 GTSNPN, CDR2 SVGIG (reference sequence). Trimming took 2 bases from V and 7 from J, leaving 11 bases between them. There are 12 residues in the CDR3. Full variable domain (rest looked up from reference TRBV30 and TRBJ1-1): SQTIHQWPATLVQPVGSPLSLECTVEGTSNPNLYWYRQAAGRGLQLLFYSVGIGQISSEVPQNLSASRPQDRQFILSSKKLLLSDSGFYLCAWSLEGIEAFFGQGTRLTVV.